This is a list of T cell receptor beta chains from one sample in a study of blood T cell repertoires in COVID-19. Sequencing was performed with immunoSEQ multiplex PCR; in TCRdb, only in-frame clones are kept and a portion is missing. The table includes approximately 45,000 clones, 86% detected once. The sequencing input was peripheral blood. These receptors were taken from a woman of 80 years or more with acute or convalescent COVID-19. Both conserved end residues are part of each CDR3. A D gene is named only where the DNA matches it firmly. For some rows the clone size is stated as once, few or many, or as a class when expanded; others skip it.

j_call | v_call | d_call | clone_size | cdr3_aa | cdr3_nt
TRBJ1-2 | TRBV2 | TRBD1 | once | CASRGTYTGDYGYTF | TGTGCCAGCAGGGGAACATATACAGGGGACTATGGCTACACCTTC
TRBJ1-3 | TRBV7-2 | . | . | CASSLGVSGNTIYF | TGTGCCAGCAGCTTAGGAGTTTCTGGAAACACCATATATTTT
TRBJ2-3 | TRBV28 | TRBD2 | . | CASSLWGLAGEGDTQYF | TGTGCCAGCAGTTTATGGGGACTAGCGGGGGAGGGGGATACGCAGTATTTT
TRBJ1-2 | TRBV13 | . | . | CASSLGQNYGYTF | TGTGCCAGCAGCTTAGGACAGAACTATGGCTACACCTTC
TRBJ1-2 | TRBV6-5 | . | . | CASLLQGGSVYGYTF | TGTGCCAGCCTCCTACAGGGCGGGTCTGTCTATGGCTACACCTTC
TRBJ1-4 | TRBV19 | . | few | CASSGGRKEKLFF | TGTGCCAGCTCCGGGGGGAGAAAAGAAAAACTGTTTTTT
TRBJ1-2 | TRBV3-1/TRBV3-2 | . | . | CASSQGQRYGYTF | TGTGCCAGCAGCCAAGGACAGAGGTATGGCTACACCTTC
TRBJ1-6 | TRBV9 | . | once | CASSVGPQSSYNSPLHF | TGTGCCAGCAGCGTAGGGCCCCAAAGCTCCTATAATTCACCCCTCCACTTT
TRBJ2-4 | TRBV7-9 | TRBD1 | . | CASSLGPGTGRGNIQYF | TGTGCCAGCAGCTTAGGACCCGGGACAGGGAGGGGAAACATTCAGTACTTC
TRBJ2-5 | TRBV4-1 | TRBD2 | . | CASSPLAGKETQYF | TGCGCCAGCAGCCCCCTAGCGGGGAAAGAGACCCAGTACTTC
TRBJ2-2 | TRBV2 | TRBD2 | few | CASSPFGGAGGELFF | TGTGCCAGCAGTCCATTCGGGGGGGCCGGCGGGGAGCTGTTTTTT
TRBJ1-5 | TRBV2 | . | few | CASMGAFNQPQHF | TGTGCCAGCATGGGGGCATTCAATCAGCCCCAGCATTTT
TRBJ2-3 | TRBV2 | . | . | CASSSSPDGGPGSTDTQYF | TGTGCCAGCAGCTCGTCTCCGGATGGAGGGCCAGGTAGCACAGATACGCAGTATTTT